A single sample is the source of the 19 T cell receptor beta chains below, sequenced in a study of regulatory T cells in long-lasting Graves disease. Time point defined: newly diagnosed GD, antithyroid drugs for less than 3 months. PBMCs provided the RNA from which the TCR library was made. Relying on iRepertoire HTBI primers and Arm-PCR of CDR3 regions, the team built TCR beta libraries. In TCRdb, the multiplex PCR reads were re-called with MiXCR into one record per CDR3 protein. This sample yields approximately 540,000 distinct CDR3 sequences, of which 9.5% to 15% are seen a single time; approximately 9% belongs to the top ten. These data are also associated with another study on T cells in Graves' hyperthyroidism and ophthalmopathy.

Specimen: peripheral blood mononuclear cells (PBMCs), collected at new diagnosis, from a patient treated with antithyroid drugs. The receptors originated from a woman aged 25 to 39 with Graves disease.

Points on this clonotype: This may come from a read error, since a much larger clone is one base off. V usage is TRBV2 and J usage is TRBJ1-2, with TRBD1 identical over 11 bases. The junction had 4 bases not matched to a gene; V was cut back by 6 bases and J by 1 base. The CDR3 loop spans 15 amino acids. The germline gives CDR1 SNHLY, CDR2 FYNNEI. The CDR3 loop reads CASRSGTGGNYGYTF. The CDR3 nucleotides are TGTGCCAGCAGGTCCGGGACAGGGGGTAACTATGGCTACACCTTC.

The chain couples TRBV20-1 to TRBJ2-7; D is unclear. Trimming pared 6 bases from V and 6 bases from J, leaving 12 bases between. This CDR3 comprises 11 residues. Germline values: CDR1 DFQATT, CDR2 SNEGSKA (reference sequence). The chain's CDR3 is CSATSVSEQYF. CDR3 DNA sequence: TGCAGTGCCACAAGCGTATCCGAGCAGTACTTC.

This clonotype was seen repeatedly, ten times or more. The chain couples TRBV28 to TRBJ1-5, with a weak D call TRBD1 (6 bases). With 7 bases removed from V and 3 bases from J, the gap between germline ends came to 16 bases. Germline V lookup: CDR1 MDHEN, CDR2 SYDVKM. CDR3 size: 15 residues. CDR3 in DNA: TGTGCCAGCAATCAATTGACAGGCCACAATCAGCCCCAGCATTTT. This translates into CASNQLTGHNQPQHF.

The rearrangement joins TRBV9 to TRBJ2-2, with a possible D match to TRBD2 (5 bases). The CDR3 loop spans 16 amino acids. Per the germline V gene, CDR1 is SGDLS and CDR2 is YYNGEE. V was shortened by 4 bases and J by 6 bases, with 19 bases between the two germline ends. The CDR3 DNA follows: TGTGCCAGCAGCCCCCGGACCGGAGAGAGGGCCGGGGAGCTGTTTTTT. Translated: CASSPRTGERAGELFF.

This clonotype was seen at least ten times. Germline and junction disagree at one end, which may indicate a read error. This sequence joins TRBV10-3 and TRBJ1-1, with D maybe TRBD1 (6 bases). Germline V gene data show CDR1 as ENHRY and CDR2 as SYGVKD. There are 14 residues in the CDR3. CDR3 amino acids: CAIRRTGRDTETFF. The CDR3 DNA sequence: TGTGCCATCAGACGTACGGGACGGGACACTGAAACTTTCTTT.

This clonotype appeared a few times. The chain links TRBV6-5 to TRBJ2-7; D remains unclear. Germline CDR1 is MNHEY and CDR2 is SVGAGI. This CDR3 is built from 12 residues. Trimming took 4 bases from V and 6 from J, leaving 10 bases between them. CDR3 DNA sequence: TGTGCCAGCAGTTTCACCACATTCGAGCAGTACTTC. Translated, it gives CASSFTTFEQYF.

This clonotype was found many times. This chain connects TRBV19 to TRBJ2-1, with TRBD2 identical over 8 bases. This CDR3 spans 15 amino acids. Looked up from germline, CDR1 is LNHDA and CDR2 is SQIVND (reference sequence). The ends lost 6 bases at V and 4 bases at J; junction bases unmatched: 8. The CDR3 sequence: CASRRWGLDYNEQFF. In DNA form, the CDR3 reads TGTGCCAGTAGGAGGTGGGGACTAGATTACAATGAGCAGTTCTTC.

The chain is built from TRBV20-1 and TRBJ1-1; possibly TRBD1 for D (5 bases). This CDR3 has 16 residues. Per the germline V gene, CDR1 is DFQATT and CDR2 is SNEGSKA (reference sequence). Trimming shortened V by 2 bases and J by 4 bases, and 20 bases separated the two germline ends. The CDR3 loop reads CSARPPVGRIFTEAFF. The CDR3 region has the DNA TGCAGTGCTAGACCTCCGGTGGGGCGAATCTTCACTGAAGCTTTCTTT.

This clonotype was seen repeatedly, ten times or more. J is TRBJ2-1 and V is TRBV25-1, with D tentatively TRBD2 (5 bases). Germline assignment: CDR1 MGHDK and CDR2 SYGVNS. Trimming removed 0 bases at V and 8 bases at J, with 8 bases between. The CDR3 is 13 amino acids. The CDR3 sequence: CASSEYFGDEQFF. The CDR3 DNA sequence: TGTGCCAGCAGTGAATATTTCGGGGATGAGCAGTTCTTC.

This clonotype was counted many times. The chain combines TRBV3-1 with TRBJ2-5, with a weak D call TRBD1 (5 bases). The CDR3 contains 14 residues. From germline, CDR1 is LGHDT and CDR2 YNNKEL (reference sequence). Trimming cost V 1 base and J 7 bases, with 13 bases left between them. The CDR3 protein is CASSQVGGHRTQYF. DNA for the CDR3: TGTGCCAGCAGCCAAGTAGGTGGACACCGGACCCAGTACTTC.

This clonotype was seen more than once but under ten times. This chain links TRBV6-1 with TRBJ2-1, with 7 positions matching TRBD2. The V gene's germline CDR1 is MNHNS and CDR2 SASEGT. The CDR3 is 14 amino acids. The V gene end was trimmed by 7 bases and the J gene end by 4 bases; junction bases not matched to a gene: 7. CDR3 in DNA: TGTGCCAGCAAAGTACTAGCGTCGTACAATGAGCAGTTCTTC. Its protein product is CASKVLASYNEQFF.

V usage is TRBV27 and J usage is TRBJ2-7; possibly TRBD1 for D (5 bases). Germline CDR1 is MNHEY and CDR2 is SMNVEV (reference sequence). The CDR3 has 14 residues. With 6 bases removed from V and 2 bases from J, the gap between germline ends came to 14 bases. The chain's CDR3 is CASRDQGRAYEQYF. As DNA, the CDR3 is TGTGCCAGCAGGGATCAGGGTAGGGCCTACGAGCAGTACTTC.

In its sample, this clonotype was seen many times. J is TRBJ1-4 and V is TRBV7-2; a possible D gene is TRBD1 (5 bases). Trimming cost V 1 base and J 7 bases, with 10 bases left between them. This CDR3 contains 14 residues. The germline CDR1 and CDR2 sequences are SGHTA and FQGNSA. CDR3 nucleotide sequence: TGTGCCAGCAGCTTAGGGCCAGGGAGTGAAAAACTGTTTTTT. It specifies CASSLGPGSEKLFF.

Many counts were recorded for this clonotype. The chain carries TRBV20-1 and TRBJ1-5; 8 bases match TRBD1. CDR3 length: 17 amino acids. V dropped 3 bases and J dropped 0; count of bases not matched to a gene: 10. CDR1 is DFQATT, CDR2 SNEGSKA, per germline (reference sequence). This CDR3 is CSASPWDRPYSNQPQHF. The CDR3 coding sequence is TGCAGTGCTAGCCCTTGGGACAGGCCATATAGCAATCAGCCCCAGCATTTT.

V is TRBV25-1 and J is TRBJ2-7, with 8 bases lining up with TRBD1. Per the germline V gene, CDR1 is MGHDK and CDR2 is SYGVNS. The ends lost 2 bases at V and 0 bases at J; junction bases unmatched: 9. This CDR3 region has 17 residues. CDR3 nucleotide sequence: TGTGCCAGCAGTGAACCAGGCAGGGGGACAGGCTCCTACGAGCAGTACTTC. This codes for CASSEPGRGTGSYEQYF.

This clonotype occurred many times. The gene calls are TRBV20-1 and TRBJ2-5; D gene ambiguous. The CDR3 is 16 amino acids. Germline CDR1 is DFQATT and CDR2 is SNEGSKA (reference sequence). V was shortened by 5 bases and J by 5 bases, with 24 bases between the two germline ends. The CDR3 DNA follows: TGCAGTGCTCAACCTTTTGGGGTGGCGTCAAGGGAGACCCAGTACTTC. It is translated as CSAQPFGVASRETQYF.

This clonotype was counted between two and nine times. CDR3 in amino acids: CSASPRTGGNYGYTF. The CDR3 DNA is TGCAGTGCTAGCCCCCGGACAGGGGGCAACTATGGCTACACCTTC. This chain joins TRBV20-1 and TRBJ1-2; 11 bases align to TRBD1. Trimming removed 3 bases from V and 2 bases from J; junction bases left unmatched: 5. Germline V lookup: CDR1 DFQATT, CDR2 SNEGSKA (reference sequence). There are 15 residues in the CDR3.

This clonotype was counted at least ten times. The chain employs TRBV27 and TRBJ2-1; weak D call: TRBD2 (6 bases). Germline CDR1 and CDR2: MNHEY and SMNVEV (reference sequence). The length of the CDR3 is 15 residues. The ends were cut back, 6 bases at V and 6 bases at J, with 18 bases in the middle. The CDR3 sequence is CASSLASLPTNEQFF. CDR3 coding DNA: TGTGCCAGCAGCCTAGCGAGTCTCCCCACCAATGAGCAGTTCTTC.

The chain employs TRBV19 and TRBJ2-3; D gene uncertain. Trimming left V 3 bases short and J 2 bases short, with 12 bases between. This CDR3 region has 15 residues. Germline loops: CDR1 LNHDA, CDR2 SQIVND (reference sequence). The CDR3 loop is CASSISGTTTDTQYF. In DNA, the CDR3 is TGTGCCAGTAGTATTAGTGGCACCACCACAGATACGCAGTATTTT.